Listed below are T cell receptor beta chains from one sample, sequenced in a study of blood T cell repertoires in COVID-19. The repertoire was sequenced with immunoSEQ multiplex PCR; TCRdb's copy has only in-frame clones and lacks some. This table has tens of thousands of clones, 85% to 90% appearing once. The specimen was peripheral blood. The receptors come from a man aged 55 to 69 with active COVID-19. The CDR3 runs from the conserved cysteine through the conserved F or W. A D gene is named only where the DNA matches it firmly.

v_call,d_call,j_call,cdr3_aa
TRBV3-1/TRBV3-2,NA,TRBJ2-2,CASSQVFRLSSGELFF
TRBV7-8,NA,TRBJ2-3,CASSLAQEVGTDTQYF
TRBV12-5,TRBD1,TRBJ2-1,CASGLVIIRDRGNNEQFF
TRBV19,NA,TRBJ2-1,CASGLARIYNEQFF
TRBV7-8,TRBD2,TRBJ2-7,CASSLNSGTSVYEQYF
TRBV4-1,TRBD2,TRBJ2-7,CASSQDSLADLYEQYF
TRBV24-1,NA,TRBJ2-3,CATSLGSSYTDTQYF
TRBV14,NA,TRBJ2-7,CASSQSGITYEQYF
TRBV15,TRBD1,TRBJ2-7,CATSRGTGAYEQYF
TRBV15,TRBD2,TRBJ2-1,CATSNLRTSGSYEQFF
TRBV7-4,TRBD2,TRBJ2-1,CASSFPLLAGDPDEQFF
TRBV5-1,TRBD1,TRBJ1-1,CASSPGDRGLTEAFF
TRBV27,TRBD1,TRBJ1-4,CASSPGQGFGEKLFF
TRBV11-2,NA,TRBJ2-2,CASSSIGMPGTGELFF
TRBV11-2,NA,TRBJ1-5,CASSLSGSQPQHF
TRBV19,TRBD1,TRBJ2-7,CASTPQGAGSYEQYF
TRBV5-1,TRBD2,TRBJ2-1,CASSLVASGSSYNEQFF
TRBV4-1,TRBD2,TRBJ2-1,CASSQDNSGRTKGEQFF
TRBV19,NA,TRBJ1-2,CASSRTNNYGYTF
TRBV30,NA,TRBJ1-3,CAWPTGRGNTIYF
TRBV6-2/TRBV6-3,TRBD1,TRBJ1-5,CASSWGTGGQPQHF
TRBV18,NA,TRBJ2-2,CASSPDFSLAGELFF
TRBV18,NA,TRBJ2-7,CASSPMGAGSYEQYF
TRBV19,TRBD1,TRBJ1-1,CASTGTGGSNTEAFF
TRBV11-3,TRBD1,TRBJ2-2,CASSLDRTGWKTGELFF
TRBV7-3,TRBD2,TRBJ2-3,CASSRLAGDTDTQYF
TRBV9,NA,TRBJ2-7,CASSVAGGYYEQYF
TRBV7-3,TRBD2,TRBJ2-1,CASSFEGLAGEQFF